A selection of T cell receptor beta chains follows, all from one sample in a study of cytomegalovirus exposure and HLA in healthy donors. Sequenced by immunoSEQ multiplex PCR; TCRdb stores in-frame clones only, minus some. The sample has about 220,000 clones; 60% to 80% are singletons. The sample was PBMCs. The receptors come from a male donor in good health and CMV-seronegative. CDR3s include the opening cysteine and the closing phenylalanine or tryptophan. D genes are given only for firm matches. Clone size, where shown, is once, few, many, or a class for clones that have expanded.

TRBJ2-5 | TRBD2 | TRBV14 | - | TGTGCCAGCAGCCAGCGGACTAGCGATTGGTTTCGGACAGAGACCCAGTACTTC | CASSQRTSDWFRTETQYF
TRBJ2-7 | - | TRBV7-7 | - | TGTGCCAGCAGCTTAAAACGGGATTACGAGCAGTACTTC | CASSLKRDYEQYF
TRBJ2-2 | TRBD1 | TRBV4-1 | - | TGCGCCAGCAGCCAGACAGGGGCGGACACCGGGGAGCTGTTTTTT | CASSQTGADTGELFF
TRBJ1-1 | TRBD1 | TRBV7-2 | - | TGTGCCAGCAGCTTAAAGGGACAGGTCTCCACTGAAGCTTTCTTT | CASSLKGQVSTEAFF
TRBJ1-4 | - | TRBV9 | - | TGTGCCAGCAGCCTAACCGGGACACCTAATGAAAAACTGTTTTTT | CASSLTGTPNEKLFF
TRBJ2-7 | TRBD1 | TRBV6-5 | - | TGTGCCAGCAGCTACGCGACAGGGATCGCCTACGAGCAATACTTC | CASSYATGIAYEQYF
TRBJ2-7 | TRBD1 | TRBV5-1 | - | TGCGCCAGCAGCTTGGTTTCAGGGGGCGGGTACGAGCAGTACTTC | CASSLVSGGGYEQYF
TRBJ2-5 | TRBD2 | TRBV7-9 | - | TGTGCCAGCAGCTTAACTAGCGGGGGCGGAGAGACCCAGTACTTC | CASSLTSGGGETQYF
TRBJ2-7 | TRBD1 | TRBV9 | - | TGTGCCAGCAGCCCAGGGACAGCTTCCTACGAGCAGTACTTC | CASSPGTASYEQYF
TRBJ2-1 | - | TRBV5-4 | - | TGTGCCAGCAGCTTGAGCCAGGGGTCCGTCAATGAGCAGTTCTTC | CASSLSQGSVNEQFF
TRBJ1-1 | TRBD1 | TRBV19 | - | TGTGCCAGTATCAACGGACAGGAGGCGAACACTGAAGCTTTCTTT | CASINGQEANTEAFF
TRBJ1-4 | - | TRBV29-1 | few | TGCAGCGTTAGGGTTCCAAGGGGCTGGGAAAAACTGTTTTTT | CSVRVPRGWEKLFF
TRBJ1-4 | - | TRBV6-6 | - | TGTGCCAGCACCCGAGAGGCAACTAATGAAAAACTGTTTTTT | CASTREATNEKLFF
TRBJ2-1 | TRBD2 | TRBV7-9 | - | TGTGCCAGCAGCCGGACTAGCGGGAGGTCTAATGAGCAGTTCTTC | CASSRTSGRSNEQFF
TRBJ2-3 | TRBD2 | TRBV9 | - | TGTGCCAGCAGCGTAGCGGCTAGCGGGGACCGCACAGATACGCAGTATTTT | CASSVAASGDRTDTQYF
TRBJ1-2 | TRBD1 | TRBV19 | - | TGTGCCAGTGGGGGACAGGTAGACGGCTACACCTTC | CASGGQVDGYTF
TRBJ1-5 | - | TRBV6-1 | - | TGTGCCAGCAGCGAACAGGCTAGCAATCAGCCCCAGCATTTT | CASSEQASNQPQHF
TRBJ1-1 | - | TRBV5-4 | few | TGTGCCAGCAGCCCCGGGGGGAACACTGAAGCTTTCTTT | CASSPGGNTEAFF
TRBJ2-5 | TRBD1 | TRBV5-1 | - | TGCGCCAGCAGCGCCGCCCAGGGGGTACTTCTGGGGGAGACCCAGTACTTC | CASSAAQGVLLGETQYF
TRBJ1-2 | TRBD1 | TRBV28 | - | TGTGCCAGCAGTTTATTTAAGGGGGCCGCCCCTAACTATGGCTACACCTTC | CASSLFKGAAPNYGYTF
TRBJ2-5 | TRBD2 | TRBV11-1 | - | TGTGCCAGCAGCAACTACAAGGTATTAGCGGGGGGCCGCAAGGAGACCCAGTACTTC | CASSNYKVLAGGRKETQYF
TRBJ1-1 | - | TRBV5-1 | - | TGCGCCAGCAGCTTATTTATCAGGGGCCAGAACACTGAAGCTTTCTTT | CASSLFIRGQNTEAFF
TRBJ1-3 | - | TRBV4-2 | - | TGTGCCAGCAGCCAAGAGCGAGGGTTCGGAGGAAACACCATATATTTT | CASSQERGFGGNTIYF